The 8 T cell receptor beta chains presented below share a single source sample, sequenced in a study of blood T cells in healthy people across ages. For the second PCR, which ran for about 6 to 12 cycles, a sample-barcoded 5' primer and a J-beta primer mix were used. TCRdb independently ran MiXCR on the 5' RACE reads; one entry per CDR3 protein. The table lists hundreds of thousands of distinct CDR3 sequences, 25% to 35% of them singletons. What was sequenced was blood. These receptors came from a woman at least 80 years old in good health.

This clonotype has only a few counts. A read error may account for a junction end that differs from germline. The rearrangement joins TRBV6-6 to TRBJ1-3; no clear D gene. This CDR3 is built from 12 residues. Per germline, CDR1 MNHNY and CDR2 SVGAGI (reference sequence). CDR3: CACSPGRYTIYF. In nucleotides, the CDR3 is TGTGCCTGCAGCCCCGGCAGGTACACCATATATTTT.

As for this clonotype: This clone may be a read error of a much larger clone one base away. The CDR3 DNA is TGTGCCAGCAGCCACCAGGACTACGAGCAGTACTTC. Translated, it gives CASSHQDYEQYF. The chain employs TRBV7-8 and TRBJ2-7; D is uncertain. The germline V gene encodes CDR1 SGHVS and CDR2 FQNEAQ. V was pared by 5 bases and J by 3 bases, with 8 bases between. The CDR3 is 12 residues long.

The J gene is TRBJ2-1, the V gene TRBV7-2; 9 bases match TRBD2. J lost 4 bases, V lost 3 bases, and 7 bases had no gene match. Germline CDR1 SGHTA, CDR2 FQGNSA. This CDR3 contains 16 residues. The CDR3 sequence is CASSFIGGGGYNEQFF. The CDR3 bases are TGTGCCAGCAGCTTCATTGGCGGGGGGGGTTACAATGAGCAGTTCTTC. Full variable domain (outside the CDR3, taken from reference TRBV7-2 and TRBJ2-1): GAGVSQSPSNKVTEKGKDVELRCDPISGHTALYWYRQSLGQGLEFLIYFQGNSAPDKSGLPSDRFSAERTGGSVSTLTIQRTQQEDSAVYLCASSFIGGGGYNEQFFGPGTRLTVL.

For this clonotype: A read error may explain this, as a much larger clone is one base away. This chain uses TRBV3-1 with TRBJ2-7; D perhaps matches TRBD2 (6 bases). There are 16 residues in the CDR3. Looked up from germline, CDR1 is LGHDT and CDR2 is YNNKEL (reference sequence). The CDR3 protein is CTSSQVRSRGSYEQYF. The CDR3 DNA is TGTACCAGCAGCCAAGTTAGGAGTCGGGGGTCCTACGAGCAGTACTTC.

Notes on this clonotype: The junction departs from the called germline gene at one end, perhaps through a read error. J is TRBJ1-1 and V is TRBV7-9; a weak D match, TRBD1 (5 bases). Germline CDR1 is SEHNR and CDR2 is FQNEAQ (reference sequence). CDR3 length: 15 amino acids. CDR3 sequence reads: CASRLERSRVTEAFF. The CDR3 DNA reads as TGTGCCAGCAGATTAGAGCGGAGCAGGGTCACTGAAGCTTTCTTT.

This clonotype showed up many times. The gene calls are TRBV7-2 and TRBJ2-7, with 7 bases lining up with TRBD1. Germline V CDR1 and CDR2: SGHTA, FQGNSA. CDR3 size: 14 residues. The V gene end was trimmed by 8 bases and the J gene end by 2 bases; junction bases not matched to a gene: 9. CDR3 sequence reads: CASGSWTGTYEQYF. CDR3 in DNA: TGTGCCAGCGGATCATGGACAGGTACCTACGAGCAGTACTTC.

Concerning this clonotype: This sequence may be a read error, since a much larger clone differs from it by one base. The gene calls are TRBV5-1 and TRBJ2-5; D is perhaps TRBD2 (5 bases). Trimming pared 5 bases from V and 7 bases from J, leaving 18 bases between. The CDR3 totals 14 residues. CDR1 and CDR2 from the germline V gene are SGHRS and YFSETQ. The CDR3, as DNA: TGCGCCAGCAGTGATTACCATAGGGCGGGGACCCAGTACTTC. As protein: CASSDYHRAGTQYF.

CDR3 in DNA: TGTGCCAGCGGGGGCTTAGGGGACGTGAACACCGGGGAGCTGTTTTTT. Amino acids: CASGGLGDVNTGELFF. The chain couples TRBV3-1 to TRBJ2-2, with D perhaps matching TRBD1 (6 bases). This CDR3 contains 16 residues. Germline assignment: CDR1 LGHDT and CDR2 YNNKEL (reference sequence). V was pared by 8 bases and J by 1 base, with 17 bases between.